One and the same sample provided the 10 T cell receptor beta chains below, sequenced in a study of radiation and T cells in renal cell carcinoma (dated by TCRdb to 2020 to 2022). The library was made by the immunoSEQ multiplex PCR assay. In TCRdb, the immuneACCESS table is reduced to in-frame sequences with V and J assigned. These tables do not hold every clone; where another copy was compared, an unresolved V gene accounts for under half, and the others remain unexplained. The sample table shows 15,000 to 20,000 clones, and roughly three fifths are seen once. Approximately 30% of the sample rests with the top ten. This sample's time point label indicates: tumor resected at nephrectomy. The treatment or condition label, as the study defines it: treatment-naive control, cytoreductive nephrectomy. The specimen comprised tumor tissue, sampled from a patient whose treatment was nephrectomy without radiotherapy. The origin of the receptors is a man between 50 and 59 years old with renal cell carcinoma.

This clone appeared a few times. The chain is built from TRBV18 and TRBJ1-3, with D maybe TRBD1 (6 bases). Germline V gene sequence: CDR1 KGHSH, CDR2 LQKENI. This CDR3 region has 16 residues. Trimming pared 1 base from V and 3 bases from J, leaving 13 bases between. The CDR3 reads CASSPQWGAGGNTIYF. The CDR3 DNA reads TGTGCCAGCTCACCACAATGGGGGGCTGGTGGAAACACCATATATTTT.

The chain employs TRBV5-1 and TRBJ1-2; tentatively, D is TRBD1 (6 bases). This CDR3 region has 15 residues. Per germline, CDR1 SGHRS and CDR2 YFSETQ. Between the trimmed V and J ends, which lost 0 bases and 7 bases, there was a span of 16 bases. This chain's CDR3 is CASSLDQGQTGGYTF. CDR3 sequence (DNA): TGCGCCAGCAGCTTGGATCAGGGGCAGACGGGTGGCTACACCTTC.

This clone has only one observation. This sequence joins TRBV28 and TRBJ1-2, with a tentative D call TRBD1 (6 bases). CDR3 length: 14 amino acids. Trimming took 4 bases from V and 8 from J, leaving 17 bases between them. Germline loops: CDR1 MDHEN, CDR2 SYDVKM. DNA for the CDR3: TGTGCCAGCAGTTCCTATGAAACAGGGAAAGGCTACACCTTC. Amino acids: CASSSYETGKGYTF.

This clone appeared many times. The chain couples TRBV30 to TRBJ2-2; D might be TRBD2 (6 bases). The CDR3 is 14 amino acids. V was clipped by 3 bases and J by 0 bases, with 8 bases between them. Germline V CDR1 and CDR2: GTSNPN, SVGIG (reference sequence). The DNA for the CDR3 is TGTGCCTGGAGCCGACTAGCGAACACCGGGGAGCTGTTTTTT. Encoded protein: CAWSRLANTGELFF. Full variable domain (remainder filled in from reference TRBV30 and TRBJ2-2): SQTIHQWPATLVQPVGSPLSLECTVEGTSNPNLYWYRQAAGRGLQLLFYSVGIGQISSEVPQNLSASRPQDRQFILSSKKLLLSDSGFYLCAWSRLANTGELFFGEGSRLTVL.

The chain has TRBV15 and TRBJ2-3; no clear D gene. V was shortened by 0 bases and J by 4 bases, with 5 bases between the two germline ends. Germline V gene data show CDR1 as LNHNV and CDR2 as YYDKDF (reference sequence). The CDR3 is 13 amino acids. CDR3: CATSRDWADTQYF. CDR3 coding DNA: TGTGCCACCAGCAGAGATTGGGCAGATACGCAGTATTTT. The full variable domain, in which reference TRBV15 and TRBJ2-3 provide the parts outside the CDR3, is DAMVIQNPRYQVTQFGKPVTLSCSQTLNHNVMYWYQQKSSQAPKLLFHYYDKDFNNEADTPDNFQSRRPNTSFCFLDIRSPGLGDTAMYLCATSRDWADTQYFGPGTRLTVL.

This clone has more than one count but fewer than ten. J is TRBJ2-7 and V is TRBV23-1; D not resolved. TRBV23-1 is labeled an ORF, and its function is uncertain. V lost 0 bases and J 2 bases, leaving 11 bases between the germline ends. This CDR3 is 15 amino acids long. The CDR3 nucleotides read TGCGCCAGCAGTCAATCGATCCAGAAAGCCTACGAGCAGTACTTC. As protein: CASSQSIQKAYEQYF.

This clone was counted between two and nine times. V is TRBV5-6 and J is TRBJ2-7; D is uncertain. This CDR3 spans 14 amino acids. Germline V lookup: CDR1 SGHDT, CDR2 YYEEEE. Trimming cost V 0 bases and J 2 bases, with 9 bases left between them. The CDR3 DNA reads as TGTGCCAGCAGCTTGGCCTCCAAACCCTACGAGCAGTACTTC. Translating gives CASSLASKPYEQYF.

The chain has TRBV9 and TRBJ1-2; D is uncertain. V was pared by 0 bases and J by 3 bases, with 6 bases between. Germline CDR1 and CDR2: SGDLS and YYNGEE. The CDR3 runs to 13 residues. The CDR3 sequence is CASSVEVDYGYTF. The CDR3 DNA reads as TGTGCCAGCAGCGTAGAGGTAGACTATGGCTACACCTTC.

The J gene is TRBJ2-5, the V gene TRBV7-7; no reliable D call. This CDR3 spans 14 amino acids. CDR1 and CDR2 (germline): SSHAT, FNYEAQ (reference sequence). V lost 2 bases, J lost 1 base, and 8 bases lay in between. CDR3: CASSLLGFQETQYF. CDR3 nucleotide sequence: TGTGCCAGCAGCTTATTGGGATTCCAAGAGACCCAGTACTTC.

This clone was seen a few times. This sequence joins TRBV27 and TRBJ1-5, with a tentative D call TRBD1 (6 bases). The CDR3 is 13 amino acids. Germline-derived CDR1 and CDR2 are MNHEY and SMNVEV (reference sequence). V lost 4 bases, J lost 7 bases, and 11 bases lay in between. The CDR3 loop is CASSSRGGQPQHF. The CDR3 DNA follows: TGTGCCAGCAGTTCGAGGGGGGGACAGCCCCAGCATTTT.